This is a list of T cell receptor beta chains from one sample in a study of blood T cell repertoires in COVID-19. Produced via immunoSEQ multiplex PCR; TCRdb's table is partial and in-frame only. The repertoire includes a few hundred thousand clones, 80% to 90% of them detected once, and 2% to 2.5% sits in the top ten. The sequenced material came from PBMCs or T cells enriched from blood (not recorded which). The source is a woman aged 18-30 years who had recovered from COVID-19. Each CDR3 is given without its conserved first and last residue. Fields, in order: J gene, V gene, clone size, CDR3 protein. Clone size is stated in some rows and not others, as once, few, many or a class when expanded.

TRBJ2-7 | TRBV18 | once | ASSPGQGIYEQY
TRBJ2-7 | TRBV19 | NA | ASSSGQRSYEQY
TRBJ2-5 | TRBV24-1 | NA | ATSGEGSGRETQY
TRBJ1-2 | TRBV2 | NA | ASSEAGGGYGYT
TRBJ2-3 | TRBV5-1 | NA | ASSLMLSTDTQY
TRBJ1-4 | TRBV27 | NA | ASSTGYDEKLF
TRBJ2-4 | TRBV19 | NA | ASSIDRGDIQY
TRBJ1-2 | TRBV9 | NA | ASSGAGTGRSYGYT
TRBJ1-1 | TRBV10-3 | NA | AISVAGSTEAF
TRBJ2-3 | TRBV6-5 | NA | ASRGGGAGTDTQY
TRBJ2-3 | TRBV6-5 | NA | ASRMGAVTDTQY
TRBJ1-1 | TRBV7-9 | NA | ASSSTGTTDEAF
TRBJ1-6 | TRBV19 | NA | ASSFRDREHSPLH
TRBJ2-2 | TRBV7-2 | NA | ASSLGASWNTGELF
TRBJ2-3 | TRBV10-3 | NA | AISGLGGAADTQY
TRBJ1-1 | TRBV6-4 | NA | ASSPIGGGTAEAF
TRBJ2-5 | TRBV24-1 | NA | ATSDPRTGGETQY
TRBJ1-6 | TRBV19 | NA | ASTPRTGGSSPLH
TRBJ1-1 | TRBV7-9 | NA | ASSLDGRGWNTEAF
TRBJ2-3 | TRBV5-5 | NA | ASRTGTSIDTQY
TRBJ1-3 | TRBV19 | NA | ASNDRQLSGNTIY
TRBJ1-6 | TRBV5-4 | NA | ASSLETGGSSPLH
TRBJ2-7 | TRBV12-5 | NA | ASGRAGDAYEQY
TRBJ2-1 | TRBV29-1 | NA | SLRRGGNEQF
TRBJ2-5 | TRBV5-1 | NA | ASSGGGRSYQETQY
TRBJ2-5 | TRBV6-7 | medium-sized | ASSYQRQEKETQY
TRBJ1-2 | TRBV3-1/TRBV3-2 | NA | ASSRILQGNYGYT
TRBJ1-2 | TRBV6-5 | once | ASSNYQGANGYT
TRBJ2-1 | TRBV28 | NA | ASSLRPGGYNEQF
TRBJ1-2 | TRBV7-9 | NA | ASIQDRGADYGYT
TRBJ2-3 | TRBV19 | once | ASSMARWGEADTQY
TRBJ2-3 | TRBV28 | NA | ASRVGQGEADTQY
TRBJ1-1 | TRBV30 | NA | AWSVTGSTEAF
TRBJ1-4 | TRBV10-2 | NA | ASRAGQGAEKLF
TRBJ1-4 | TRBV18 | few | ASSPVNRGNEKLF
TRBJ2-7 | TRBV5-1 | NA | ASSLDGNPYEQY
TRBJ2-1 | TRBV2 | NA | ASSGLAGSPSYNEQF
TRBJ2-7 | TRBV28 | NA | ASSRGGTPSYEQY
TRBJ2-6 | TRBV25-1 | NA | ASSEYFPRSSGANVLT
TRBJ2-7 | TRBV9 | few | ASSPSTGRTYEQY
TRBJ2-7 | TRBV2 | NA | ASRLGTSGGAEQY
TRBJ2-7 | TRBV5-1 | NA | ASSDPRGQY
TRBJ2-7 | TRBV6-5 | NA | ASSYAGGGYEQY
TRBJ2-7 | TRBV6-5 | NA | ASSRDNSYEQY
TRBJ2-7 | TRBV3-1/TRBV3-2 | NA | ASSLFTGTGYISEQY
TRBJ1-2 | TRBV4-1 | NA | ASSQTPRGYYGYT
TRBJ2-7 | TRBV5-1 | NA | ASSLWQGTYEQY
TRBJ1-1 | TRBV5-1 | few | ASSLAETGGVGAF
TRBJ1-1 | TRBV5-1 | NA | ASRGQNTEAF